The clone carrying this TCR beta chain was observed a handful of times. The data are from a study of T-cell memory formation after mild COVID-19. Looked up from germline, CDR1 is SGHTA and CDR2 is FQGTGA. CDR3 length equals 14 residues. V gave up 5 bases and J gave up 8 bases; unmatched junction bases: 10. Each CDR3 protein is one row after TCRdb ran MiXCR on the 5' RACE reads. This table holds under 350,000 distinct CDR3 sequences, 15% to 20% found once. V and J are TRBV7-3 and TRBJ2-5; 8 nucleotides align to TRBD2. The sample comprised PBMCs or a T cell subset sorted from them (not recorded which). This clonotype originated in a young man who had mild COVID-19 (a few samples of this study predate the infection). Cell type and time point are not known. Here the CDR3 DNA reads TGTGCCAGCAGCAAGTATAGCGGGGAGGGAACCCAGTACTTC. Translated, it gives CASSKYSGEGTQYF.